This TCR beta chain was sequenced for a study of cytomegalovirus exposure and HLA in healthy donors. Study-wide results and limits: A later analysis linked a missense DCLRE1C variant to TCR beta V- and J-gene trimming.

The PCR contained 60 Vbeta and 13 Jbeta primers. Repertoires were generated with immunoSEQ multiplex PCR, while TCRdb's copy carries only in-frame clones and drops some. The repertoire holds over 150,000 clones, with roughly 83% as singletons. Comments on this clone: Its antigen is still unknown.

Trimming left V 0 bases short and J 0 bases short, with 7 bases between. The CDR3 consists of 15 residues. The germline V gene encodes CDR1 SGHTS and CDR2 YDEGEE. This sequence was found in a boy aged 2 to 9 in good health and CMV-seronegative. Sequenced: PBMCs. The chain is built from TRBV5-8 and TRBJ1-5; D not resolved. CDR3 protein: CASSLEGGSNQPQHF. Here the CDR3 DNA reads TGTGCCAGCAGCTTGGAGGGAGGTAGCAATCAGCCCCAGCATTTT.